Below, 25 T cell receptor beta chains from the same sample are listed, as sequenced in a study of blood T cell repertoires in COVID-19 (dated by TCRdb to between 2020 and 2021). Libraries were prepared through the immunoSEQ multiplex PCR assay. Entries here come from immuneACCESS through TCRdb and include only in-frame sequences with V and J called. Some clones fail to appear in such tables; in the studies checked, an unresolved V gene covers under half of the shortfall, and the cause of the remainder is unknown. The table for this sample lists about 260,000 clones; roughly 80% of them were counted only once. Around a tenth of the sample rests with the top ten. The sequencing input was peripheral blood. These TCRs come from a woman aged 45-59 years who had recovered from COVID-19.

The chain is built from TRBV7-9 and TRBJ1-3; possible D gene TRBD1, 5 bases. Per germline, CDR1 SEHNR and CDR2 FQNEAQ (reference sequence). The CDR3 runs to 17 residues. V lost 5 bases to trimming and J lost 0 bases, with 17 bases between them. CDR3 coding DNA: TGTGCCAGCAGCGAAAACAGGTTCCTAGACTCTGGAAACACCATATATTTT. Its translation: CASSENRFLDSGNTIYF.

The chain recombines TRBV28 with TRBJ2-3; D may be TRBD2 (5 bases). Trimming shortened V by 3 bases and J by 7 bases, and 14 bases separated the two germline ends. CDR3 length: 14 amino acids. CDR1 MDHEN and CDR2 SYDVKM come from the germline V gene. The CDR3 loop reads CASSFQRLLHTQYF. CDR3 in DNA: TGTGCCAGCAGTTTCCAGAGACTACTACATACGCAGTATTTT.

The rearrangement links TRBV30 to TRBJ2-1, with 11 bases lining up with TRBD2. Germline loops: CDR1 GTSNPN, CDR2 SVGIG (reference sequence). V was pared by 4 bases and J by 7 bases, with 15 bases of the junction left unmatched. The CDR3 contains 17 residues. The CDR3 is CAWKFPYPSGGKNEQFF. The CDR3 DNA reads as TGTGCCTGGAAGTTCCCCTATCCTAGCGGGGGGAAAAATGAGCAGTTCTTC.

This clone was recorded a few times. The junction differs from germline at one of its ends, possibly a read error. DNA for the CDR3: TGTGCCATCAGGGAGTCCGGGACAGGGGATTCCTACGAGCAGTACTTC. It specifies CAIRESGTGDSYEQYF. The chain combines TRBV10-3 with TRBJ2-7; 10 bases are shared with TRBD1. From germline, CDR1 is ENHRY and CDR2 SYGVKD. The CDR3 spans 16 residues.

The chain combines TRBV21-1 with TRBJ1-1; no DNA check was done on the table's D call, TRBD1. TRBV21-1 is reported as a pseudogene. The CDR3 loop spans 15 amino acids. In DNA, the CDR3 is TGTGCCAGCAGCCCCCTTAACCAGGGATTCTCTGAAGCTTTCTTT. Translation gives CASSPLNQGFSEAFF.

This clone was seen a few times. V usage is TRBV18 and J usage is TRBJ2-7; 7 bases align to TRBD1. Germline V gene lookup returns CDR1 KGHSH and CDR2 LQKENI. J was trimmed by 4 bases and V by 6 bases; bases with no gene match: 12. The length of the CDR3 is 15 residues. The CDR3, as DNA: TGTGCCAGCTCCCGCCCGGGACAGAGATTATACGAGCAGTACTTC. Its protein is CASSRPGQRLYEQYF. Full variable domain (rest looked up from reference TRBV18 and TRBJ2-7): NAGVMQNPRHLVRRRGQEARLRCSPMKGHSHVYWYRQLPEEGLKFMVYLQKENIIDESGMPKERFSAEFPKEGPSILRIQQVVRGDSAAYFCASSRPGQRLYEQYFGPGTRLTVT.

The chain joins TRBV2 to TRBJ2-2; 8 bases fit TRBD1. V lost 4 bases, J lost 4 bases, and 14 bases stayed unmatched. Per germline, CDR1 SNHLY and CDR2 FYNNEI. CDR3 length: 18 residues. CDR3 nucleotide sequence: TGTGCCAGCAGTGTTCGAGGAGTCGGACAGGGCAGCACCGGGGAGCTGTTTTTT. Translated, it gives CASSVRGVGQGSTGELFF.

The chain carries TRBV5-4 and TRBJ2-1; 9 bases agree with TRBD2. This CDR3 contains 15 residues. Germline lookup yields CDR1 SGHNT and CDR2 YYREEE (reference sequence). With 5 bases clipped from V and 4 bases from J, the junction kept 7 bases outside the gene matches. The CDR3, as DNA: TGTGCCAGCAGGCAATCAGCGGGGGGATACAATGAGCAGTTCTTC. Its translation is CASRQSAGGYNEQFF.

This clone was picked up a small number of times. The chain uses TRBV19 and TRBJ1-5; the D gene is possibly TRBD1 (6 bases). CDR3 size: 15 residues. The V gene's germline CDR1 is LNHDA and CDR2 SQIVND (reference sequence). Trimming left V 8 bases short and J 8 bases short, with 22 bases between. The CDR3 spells CASPTGIGPPEPQHF. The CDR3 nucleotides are TGTGCCAGTCCCACAGGGATTGGACCCCCCGAGCCCCAGCATTTT.

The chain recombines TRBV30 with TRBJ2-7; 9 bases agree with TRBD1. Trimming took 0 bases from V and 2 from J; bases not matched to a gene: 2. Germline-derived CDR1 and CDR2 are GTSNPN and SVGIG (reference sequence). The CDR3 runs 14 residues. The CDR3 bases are TGTGCCTGGAGTGTCGGGACAGGGCCCTACGAGCAGTACTTC. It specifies CAWSVGTGPYEQYF.

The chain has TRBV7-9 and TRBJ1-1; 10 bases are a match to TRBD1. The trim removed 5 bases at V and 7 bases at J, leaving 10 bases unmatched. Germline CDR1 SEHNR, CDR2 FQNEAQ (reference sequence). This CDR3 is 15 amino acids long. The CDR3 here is CASSNRQGAGDEAFF. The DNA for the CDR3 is TGTGCCAGCAGCAACCGACAGGGGGCCGGAGATGAAGCTTTCTTT.

The CDR3 here is CASSQEIIRDRAGYTF. Written as DNA, the CDR3 is TGTGCCAGCAGCCAAGAAATCATCCGGGACAGGGCTGGCTACACCTTC. V gene TRBV4-2 combines with J gene TRBJ1-2, with 9 bases aligning to TRBD1. V lost 0 bases to trimming and J lost 7 bases; unmatched junction nucleotides: 9. This CDR3 contains 16 residues. Germline lookup yields CDR1 LGHNA and CDR2 YNFKEQ.

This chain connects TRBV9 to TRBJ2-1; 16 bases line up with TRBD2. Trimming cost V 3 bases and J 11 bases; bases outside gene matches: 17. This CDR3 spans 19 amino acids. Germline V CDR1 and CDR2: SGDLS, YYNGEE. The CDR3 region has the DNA TGTGCCAGCAGCGGACCCGGGACTAGCGGGGGGGCCCTCCCTACTCAGCAGTTCTTC. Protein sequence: CASSGPGTSGGALPTQQFF.

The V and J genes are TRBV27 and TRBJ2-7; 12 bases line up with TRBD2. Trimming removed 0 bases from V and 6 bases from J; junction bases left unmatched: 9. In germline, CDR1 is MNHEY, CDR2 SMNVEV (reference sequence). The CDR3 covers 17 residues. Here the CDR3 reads CASSLSYTTSGSTEQYF. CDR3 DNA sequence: TGTGCCAGCAGTTTATCGTATACGACTAGCGGGAGTACCGAGCAGTACTTC.

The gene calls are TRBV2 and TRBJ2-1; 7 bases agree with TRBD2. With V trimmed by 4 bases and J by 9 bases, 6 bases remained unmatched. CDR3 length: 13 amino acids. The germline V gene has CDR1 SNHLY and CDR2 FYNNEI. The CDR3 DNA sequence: TGTGCCAGCAGTGTCCTAGCGGCCAGTGAGCAGTTCTTC. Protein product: CASSVLAASEQFF.

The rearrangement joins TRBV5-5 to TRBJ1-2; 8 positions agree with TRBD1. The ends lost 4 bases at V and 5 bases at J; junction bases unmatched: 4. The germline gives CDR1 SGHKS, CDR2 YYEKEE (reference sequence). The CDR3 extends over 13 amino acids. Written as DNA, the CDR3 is TGTGCCAGCAGCCACGACAGGGGATATGGCTACACCTTC. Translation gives CASSHDRGYGYTF.

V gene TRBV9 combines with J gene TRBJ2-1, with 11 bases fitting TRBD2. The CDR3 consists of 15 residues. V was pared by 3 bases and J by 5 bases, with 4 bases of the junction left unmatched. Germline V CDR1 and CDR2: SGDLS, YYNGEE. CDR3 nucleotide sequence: TGTGCCAGCAGCGCAACTAGCGGGAGACACAATGAGCAGTTCTTC. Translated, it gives CASSATSGRHNEQFF. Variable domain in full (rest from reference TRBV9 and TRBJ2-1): DSGVTQTPKHLITATGQRVTLRCSPRSGDLSVYWYQQSLDQGLQFLIQYYNGEERAKGNILERFSAQQFPDLHSELNLSSLELGDSALYFCASSATSGRHNEQFFGPGTRLTVL.

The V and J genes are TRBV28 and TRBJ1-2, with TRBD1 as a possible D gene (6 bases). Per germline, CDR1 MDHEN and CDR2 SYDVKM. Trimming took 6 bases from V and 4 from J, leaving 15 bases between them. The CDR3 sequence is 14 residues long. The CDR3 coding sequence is TGTGCCAGCAGCCCAGGGGCGAGCCCCTATGGCTACACCTTC. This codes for CASSPGASPYGYTF.

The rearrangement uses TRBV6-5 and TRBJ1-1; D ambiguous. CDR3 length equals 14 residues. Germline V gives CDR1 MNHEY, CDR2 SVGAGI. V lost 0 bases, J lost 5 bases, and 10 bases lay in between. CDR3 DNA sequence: TGTGCCAGCAGTTACTCGAGGGAACTGACTGAAGCTTTCTTT. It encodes CASSYSRELTEAFF.

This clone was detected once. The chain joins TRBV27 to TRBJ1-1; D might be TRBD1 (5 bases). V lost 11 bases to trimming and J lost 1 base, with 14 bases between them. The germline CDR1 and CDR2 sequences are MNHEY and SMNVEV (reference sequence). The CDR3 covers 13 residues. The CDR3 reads CASRDWENTEAFF. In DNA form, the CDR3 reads TGTGCCTCGCGGGACTGGGAGAACACTGAAGCTTTCTTT.

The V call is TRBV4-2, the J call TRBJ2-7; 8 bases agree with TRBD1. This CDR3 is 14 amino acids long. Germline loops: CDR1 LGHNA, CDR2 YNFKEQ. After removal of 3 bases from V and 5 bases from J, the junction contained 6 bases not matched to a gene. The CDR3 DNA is TGTGCCAGCAGCCATGTGACAGGGGATGACGAGCAGTACTTC. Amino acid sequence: CASSHVTGDDEQYF.

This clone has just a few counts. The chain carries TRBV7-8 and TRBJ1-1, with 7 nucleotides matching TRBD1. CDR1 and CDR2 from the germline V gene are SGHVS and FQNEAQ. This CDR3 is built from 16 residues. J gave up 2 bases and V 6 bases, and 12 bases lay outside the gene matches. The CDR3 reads CASRGGQVLPNTEAFF. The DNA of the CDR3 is TGTGCCAGCAGAGGCGGACAGGTCCTACCCAACACTGAAGCTTTCTTT.

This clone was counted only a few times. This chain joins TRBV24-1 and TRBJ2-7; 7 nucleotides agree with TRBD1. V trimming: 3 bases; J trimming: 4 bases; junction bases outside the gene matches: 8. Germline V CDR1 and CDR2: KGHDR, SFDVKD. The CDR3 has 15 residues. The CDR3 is CATSDPRQGGYEQYF. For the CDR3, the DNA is TGTGCCACCAGTGATCCTCGACAGGGCGGATACGAGCAGTACTTC.

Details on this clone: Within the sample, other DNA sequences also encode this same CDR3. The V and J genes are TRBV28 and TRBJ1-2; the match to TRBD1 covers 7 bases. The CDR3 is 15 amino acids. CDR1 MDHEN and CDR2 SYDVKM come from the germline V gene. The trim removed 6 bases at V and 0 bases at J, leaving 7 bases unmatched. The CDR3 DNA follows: TGTGCCAGCAGCTCCCCAGGGGGAGCTAACTATGGCTACACCTTC. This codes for CASSSPGGANYGYTF.

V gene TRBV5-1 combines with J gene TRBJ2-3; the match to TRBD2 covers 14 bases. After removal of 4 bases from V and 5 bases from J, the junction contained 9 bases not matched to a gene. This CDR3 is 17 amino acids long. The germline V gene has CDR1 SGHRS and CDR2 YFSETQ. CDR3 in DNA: TGCGCCAGCAGCCGGACTAGCGGGGGGCTGAGGGAAGATACGCAGTATTTT. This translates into CASSRTSGGLREDTQYF.